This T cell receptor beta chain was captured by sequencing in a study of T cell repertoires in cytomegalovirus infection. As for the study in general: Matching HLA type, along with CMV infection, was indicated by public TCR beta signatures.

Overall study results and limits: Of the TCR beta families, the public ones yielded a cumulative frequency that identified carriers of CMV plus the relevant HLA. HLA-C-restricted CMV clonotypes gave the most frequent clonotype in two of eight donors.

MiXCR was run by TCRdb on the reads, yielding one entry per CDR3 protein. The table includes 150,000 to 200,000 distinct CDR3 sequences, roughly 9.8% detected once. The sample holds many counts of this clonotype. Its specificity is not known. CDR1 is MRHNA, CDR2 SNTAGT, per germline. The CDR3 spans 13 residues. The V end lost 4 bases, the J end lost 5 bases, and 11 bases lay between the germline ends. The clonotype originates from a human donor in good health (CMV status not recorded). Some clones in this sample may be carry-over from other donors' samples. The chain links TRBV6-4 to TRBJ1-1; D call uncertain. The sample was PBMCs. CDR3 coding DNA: TGTGCCAGCAGTGTCACGACGGGGACTGAAGCTTTCTTT. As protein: CASSVTTGTEAFF.